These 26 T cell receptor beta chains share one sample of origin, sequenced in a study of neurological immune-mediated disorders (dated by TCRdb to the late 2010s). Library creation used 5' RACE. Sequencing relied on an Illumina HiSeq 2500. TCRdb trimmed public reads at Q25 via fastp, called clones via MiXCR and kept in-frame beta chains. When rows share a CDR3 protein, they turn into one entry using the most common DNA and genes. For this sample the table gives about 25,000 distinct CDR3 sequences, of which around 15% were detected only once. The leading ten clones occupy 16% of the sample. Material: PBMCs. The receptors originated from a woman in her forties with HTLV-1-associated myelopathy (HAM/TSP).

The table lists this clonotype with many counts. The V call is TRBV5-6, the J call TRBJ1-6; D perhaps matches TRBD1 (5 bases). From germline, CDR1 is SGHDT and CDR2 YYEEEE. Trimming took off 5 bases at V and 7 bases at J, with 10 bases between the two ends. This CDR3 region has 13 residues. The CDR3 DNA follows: TGTGCCAGCAGACATAACAGGAATTCACCCCTCCACTTT. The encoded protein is CASRHNRNSPLHF.

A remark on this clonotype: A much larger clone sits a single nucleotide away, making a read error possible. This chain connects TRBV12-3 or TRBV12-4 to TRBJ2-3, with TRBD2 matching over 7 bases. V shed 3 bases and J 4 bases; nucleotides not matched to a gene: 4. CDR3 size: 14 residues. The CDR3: CASSLGGVSDTQYF. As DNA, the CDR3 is TGTGCCAGCAGTTTGGGAGGGGTGTCAGATACGCAGTATTTT.

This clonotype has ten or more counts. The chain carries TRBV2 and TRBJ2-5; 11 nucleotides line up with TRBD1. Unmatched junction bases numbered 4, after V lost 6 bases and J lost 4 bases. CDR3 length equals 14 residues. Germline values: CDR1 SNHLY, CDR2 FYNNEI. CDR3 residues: CASSGQGARETQYF. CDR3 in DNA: TGTGCCAGCAGCGGACAGGGGGCGCGAGAGACCCAGTACTTC. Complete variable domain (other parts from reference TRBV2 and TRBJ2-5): EPEVTQTPSHQVTQMGQEVILRCVPISNHLYFYWYRQILGQKVEFLVSFYNNEISEKSEIFDDQFSVERPDGSNFTLKIRSTKLEDSAMYFCASSGQGARETQYFGPGTRLLVL.

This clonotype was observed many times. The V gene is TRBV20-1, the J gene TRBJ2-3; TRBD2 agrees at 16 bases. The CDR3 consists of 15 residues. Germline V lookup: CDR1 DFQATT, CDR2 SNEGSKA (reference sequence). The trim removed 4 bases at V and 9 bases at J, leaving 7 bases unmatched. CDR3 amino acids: CSAISGLAGGHTQYF. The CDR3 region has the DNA TGCAGTGCTATTTCGGGACTAGCGGGGGGGCACACGCAGTATTTT.

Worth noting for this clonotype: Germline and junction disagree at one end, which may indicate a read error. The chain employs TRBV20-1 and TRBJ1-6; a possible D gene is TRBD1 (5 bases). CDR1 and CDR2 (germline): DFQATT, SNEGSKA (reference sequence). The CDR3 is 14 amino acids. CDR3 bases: TGCAGTTCTTCCCTGGGGGGGTATAATTCACCCCCCCACTTT. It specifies CSSSLGGYNSPPHF.

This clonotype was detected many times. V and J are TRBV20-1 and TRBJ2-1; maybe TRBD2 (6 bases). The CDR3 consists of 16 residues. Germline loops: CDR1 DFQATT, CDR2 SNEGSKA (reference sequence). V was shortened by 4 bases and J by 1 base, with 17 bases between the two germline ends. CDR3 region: CSATSLGRGSYNEQFF. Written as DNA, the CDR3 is TGCAGTGCTACCTCACTAGGGCGGGGTTCCTACAATGAGCAGTTCTTC.

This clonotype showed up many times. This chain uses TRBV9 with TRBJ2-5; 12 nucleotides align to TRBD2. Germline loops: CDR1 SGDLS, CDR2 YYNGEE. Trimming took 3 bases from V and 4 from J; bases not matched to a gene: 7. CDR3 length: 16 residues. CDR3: CASSAKLAGGPETQYF. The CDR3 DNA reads TGTGCCAGCAGCGCGAAACTAGCGGGGGGCCCAGAGACCCAGTACTTC.

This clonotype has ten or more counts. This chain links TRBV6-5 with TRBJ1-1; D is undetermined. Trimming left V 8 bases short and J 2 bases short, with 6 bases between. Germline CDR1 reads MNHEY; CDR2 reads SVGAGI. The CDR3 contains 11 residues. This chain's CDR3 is CASQSNTEAFF. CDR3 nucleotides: TGTGCCAGCCAGTCAAACACTGAAGCTTTCTTT.

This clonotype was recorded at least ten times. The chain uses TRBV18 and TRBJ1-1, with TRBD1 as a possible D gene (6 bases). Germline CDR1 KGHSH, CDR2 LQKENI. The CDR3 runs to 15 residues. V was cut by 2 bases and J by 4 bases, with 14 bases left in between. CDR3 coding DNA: TGTGCCAGCTCACCATACAGGGATTTAGGCACTGAAGCTTTCTTT. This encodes CASSPYRDLGTEAFF.

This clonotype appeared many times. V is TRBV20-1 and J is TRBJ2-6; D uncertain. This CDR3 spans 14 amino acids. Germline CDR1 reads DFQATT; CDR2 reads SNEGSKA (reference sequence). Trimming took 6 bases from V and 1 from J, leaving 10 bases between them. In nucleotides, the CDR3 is TGCAGTGCCAACCTACCTTCTGGGGCCAACGTCCTGACTTTC. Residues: CSANLPSGANVLTF.

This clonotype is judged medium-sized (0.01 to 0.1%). CDR3 amino acids: CASSLIAGNTEAFF. The DNA for the CDR3 is TGTGCCAGCAGCTTAATAGCAGGGAACACTGAAGCTTTCTTT. The V call is TRBV7-2, the J call TRBJ1-1; D uncertain. Looked up from germline, CDR1 is SGHTA and CDR2 is FQGNSA. The CDR3 is 14 residues long. V dropped 2 bases and J dropped 1 base, with 8 bases sitting between them. Supplemented by reference TRBV7-2 and TRBJ1-1, the full variable domain reads GAGVSQSPSNKVTEKGKDVELRCDPISGHTALYWYRQSLGQGLEFLIYFQGNSAPDKSGLPSDRFSAERTGGSVSTLTIQRTQQEDSAVYLCASSLIAGNTEAFFGQGTRLTVV.

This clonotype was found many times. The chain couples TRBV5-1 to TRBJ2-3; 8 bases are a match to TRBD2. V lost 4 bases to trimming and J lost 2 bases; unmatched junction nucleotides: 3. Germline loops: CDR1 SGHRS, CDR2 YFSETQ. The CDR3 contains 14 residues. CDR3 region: CASSNSGDTDTQYF. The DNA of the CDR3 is TGCGCCAGCAGCAATAGCGGGGACACAGATACGCAGTATTTT. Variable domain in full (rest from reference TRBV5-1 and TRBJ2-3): KAGVTQTPRYLIKTRGQQVTLSCSPISGHRSVSWYQQTPGQGLQFLFEYFSETQRNKGNFPGRFSGRQFSNSRSEMNVSTLELGDSALYLCASSNSGDTDTQYFGPGTRLTVL.

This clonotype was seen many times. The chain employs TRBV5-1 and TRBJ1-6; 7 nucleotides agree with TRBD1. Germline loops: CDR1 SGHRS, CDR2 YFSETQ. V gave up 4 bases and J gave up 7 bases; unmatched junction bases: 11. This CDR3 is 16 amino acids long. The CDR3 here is CASSQTDRVGNSPLHF. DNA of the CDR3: TGCGCCAGCAGCCAGACTGACAGGGTTGGCAATTCACCCCTCCACTTT. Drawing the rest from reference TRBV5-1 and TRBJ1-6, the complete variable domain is KAGVTQTPRYLIKTRGQQVTLSCSPISGHRSVSWYQQTPGQGLQFLFEYFSETQRNKGNFPGRFSGRQFSNSRSEMNVSTLELGDSALYLCASSQTDRVGNSPLHFGNGTRLTVT.

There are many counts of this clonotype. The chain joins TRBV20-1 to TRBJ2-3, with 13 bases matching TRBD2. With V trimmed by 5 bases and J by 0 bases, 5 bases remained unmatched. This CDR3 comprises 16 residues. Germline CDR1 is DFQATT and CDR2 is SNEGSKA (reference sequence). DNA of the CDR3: TGCAGTGCTGAGACTAGCGGGGGGCCTAGCACAGATACGCAGTATTTT. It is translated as CSAETSGGPSTDTQYF.

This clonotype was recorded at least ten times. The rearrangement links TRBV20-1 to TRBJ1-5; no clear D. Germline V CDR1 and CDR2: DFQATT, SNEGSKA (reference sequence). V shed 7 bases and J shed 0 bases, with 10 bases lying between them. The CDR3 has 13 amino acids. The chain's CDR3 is CSVPGSSNQPQHF. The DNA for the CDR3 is TGCAGTGTACCGGGCTCTAGCAATCAGCCCCAGCATTTT.

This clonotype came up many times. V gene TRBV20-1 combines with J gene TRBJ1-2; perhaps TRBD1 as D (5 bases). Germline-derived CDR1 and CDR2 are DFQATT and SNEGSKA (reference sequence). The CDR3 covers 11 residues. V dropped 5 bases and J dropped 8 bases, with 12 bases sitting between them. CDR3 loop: CSARPRQGYTF. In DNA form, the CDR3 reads TGCAGTGCTCGACCGAGACAGGGCTACACCTTC.

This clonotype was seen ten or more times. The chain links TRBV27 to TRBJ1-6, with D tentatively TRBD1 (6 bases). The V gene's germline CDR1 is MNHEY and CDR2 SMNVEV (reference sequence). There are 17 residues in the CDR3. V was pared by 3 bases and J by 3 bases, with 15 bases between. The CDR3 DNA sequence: TGTGCCAGCAGTTTGAGTTTGCAGGGGCTCTATAATTCACCCCTCCACTTT. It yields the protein CASSLSLQGLYNSPLHF.

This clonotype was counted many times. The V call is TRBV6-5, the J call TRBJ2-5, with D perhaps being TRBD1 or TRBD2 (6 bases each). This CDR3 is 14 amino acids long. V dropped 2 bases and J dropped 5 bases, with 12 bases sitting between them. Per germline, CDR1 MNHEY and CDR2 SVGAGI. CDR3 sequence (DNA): TGTGCCAGCAGTTACCGGGGGCCCAGCGAGACCCAGTACTTC. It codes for CASSYRGPSETQYF.

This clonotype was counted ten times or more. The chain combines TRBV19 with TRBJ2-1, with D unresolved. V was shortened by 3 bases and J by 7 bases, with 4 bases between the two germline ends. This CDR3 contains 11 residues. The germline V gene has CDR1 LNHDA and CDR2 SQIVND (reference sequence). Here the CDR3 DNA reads TGTGCCAGTAGTATGGCTAATGAGCAGTTCTTC. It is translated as CASSMANEQFF. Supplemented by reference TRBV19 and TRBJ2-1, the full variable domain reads DGGITQSPKYLFRKEGQNVTLSCEQNLNHDAMYWYRQDPGQGLRLIYYSQIVNDFQKGDIAEGYSVSREKKESFPLTVTSAQKNPTAFYLCASSMANEQFFGPGTRLTVL.

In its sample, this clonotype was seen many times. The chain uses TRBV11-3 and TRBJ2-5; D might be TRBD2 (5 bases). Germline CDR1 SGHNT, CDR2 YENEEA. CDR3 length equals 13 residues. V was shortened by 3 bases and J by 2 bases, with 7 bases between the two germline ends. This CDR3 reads CASSLGGQETQYF. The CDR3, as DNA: TGTGCCAGCAGCTTGGGCGGGCAAGAGACCCAGTACTTC.

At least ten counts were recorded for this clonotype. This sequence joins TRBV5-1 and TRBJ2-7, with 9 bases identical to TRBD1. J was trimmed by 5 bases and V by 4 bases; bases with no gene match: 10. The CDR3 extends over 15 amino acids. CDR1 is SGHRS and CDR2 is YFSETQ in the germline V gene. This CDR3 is CASSLTGGAGNEQYF. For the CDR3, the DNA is TGCGCCAGCAGCCTAACAGGGGGCGCCGGGAACGAGCAGTACTTC.

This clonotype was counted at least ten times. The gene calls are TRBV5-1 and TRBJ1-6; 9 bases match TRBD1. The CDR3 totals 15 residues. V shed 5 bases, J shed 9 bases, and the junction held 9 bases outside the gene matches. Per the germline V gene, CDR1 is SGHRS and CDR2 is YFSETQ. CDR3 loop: CASRTGGTRVSPLHF. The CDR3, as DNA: TGCGCCAGCAGAACAGGGGGCACGCGGGTTTCACCCCTCCACTTT.

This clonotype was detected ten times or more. The DNA for the CDR3 is TGTGCCAGCCTCGGGACCCACTATGGCTACACCTTC. This gives the protein CASLGTHYGYTF. The V call is TRBV5-5, the J call TRBJ1-2; D might be TRBD1 (5 bases). V lost 7 bases to trimming and J lost 3 bases, with 10 bases between them. Germline CDR1 SGHKS, CDR2 YYEKEE (reference sequence). The CDR3 loop spans 12 amino acids.

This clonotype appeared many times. The CDR3 loop is CASSLYFLAANTGELFF. For the CDR3, the DNA is TGCGCCAGCAGCTTGTATTTTCTAGCCGCGAACACCGGGGAGCTGTTTTTT. The rearrangement uses TRBV5-1 and TRBJ2-2; TRBD2 is a possible D gene (5 bases). CDR3 length: 17 residues. V shed 1 base and J shed 0 bases, with 13 bases lying between them. Germline V gene sequence: CDR1 SGHRS, CDR2 YFSETQ. Variable domain in full (rest from reference TRBV5-1 and TRBJ2-2): KAGVTQTPRYLIKTRGQQVTLSCSPISGHRSVSWYQQTPGQGLQFLFEYFSETQRNKGNFPGRFSGRQFSNSRSEMNVSTLELGDSALYLCASSLYFLAANTGELFFGEGSRLTVL.

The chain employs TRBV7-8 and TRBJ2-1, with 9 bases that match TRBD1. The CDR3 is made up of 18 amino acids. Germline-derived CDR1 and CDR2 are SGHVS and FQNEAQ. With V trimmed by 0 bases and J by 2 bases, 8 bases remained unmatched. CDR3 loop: CASSLAGTGFRPYNEQFF. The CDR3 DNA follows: TGTGCCAGCAGCTTAGCGGGGACAGGGTTTCGACCCTACAATGAGCAGTTCTTC.

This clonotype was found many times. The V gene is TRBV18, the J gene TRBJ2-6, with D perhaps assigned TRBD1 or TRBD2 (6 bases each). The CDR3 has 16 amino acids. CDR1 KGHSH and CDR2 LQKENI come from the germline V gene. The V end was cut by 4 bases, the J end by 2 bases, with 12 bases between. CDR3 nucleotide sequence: TGTGCCAGCTCACAACCGGGGGCCCCTGGGGCCAACGTCCTGACTTTC. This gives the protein CASSQPGAPGANVLTF.